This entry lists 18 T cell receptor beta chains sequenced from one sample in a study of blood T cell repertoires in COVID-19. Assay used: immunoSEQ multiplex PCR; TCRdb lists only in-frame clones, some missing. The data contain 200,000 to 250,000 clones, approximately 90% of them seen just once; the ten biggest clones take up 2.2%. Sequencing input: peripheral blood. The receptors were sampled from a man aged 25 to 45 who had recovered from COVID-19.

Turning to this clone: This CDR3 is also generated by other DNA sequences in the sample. CDR3 amino acids: CASSQDSGGLYNEQFF. The CDR3 coding sequence is TGTGCCAGCAGCCAAGATTCGGGGGGCCTCTACAATGAGCAGTTCTTC. This chain connects TRBV4-2 to TRBJ2-1, with D possibly being TRBD2 (7 bases). In germline, CDR1 is LGHNA, CDR2 YNFKEQ. Deletions cut 0 bases from V and 3 bases from J, with 12 bases between. The CDR3 runs to 16 residues.

The CDR3 spells CASGSRGSSTDTQYF. The CDR3 region has the DNA TGTGCTAGTGGCTCGAGGGGGTCTAGCACAGATACGCAGTATTTT. This sequence joins TRBV12-5 and TRBJ2-3; tentative D call: TRBD1 (6 bases). The CDR3 extends over 15 amino acids. The germline gives CDR1 LGHNT, CDR2 FRNRAP. V dropped 6 bases and J dropped 0 bases, with 13 bases sitting between them.

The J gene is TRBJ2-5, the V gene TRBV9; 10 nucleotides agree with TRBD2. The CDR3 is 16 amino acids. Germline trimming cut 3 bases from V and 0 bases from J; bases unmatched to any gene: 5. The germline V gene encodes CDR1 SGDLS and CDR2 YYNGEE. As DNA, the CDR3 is TGTGCCAGCAGCGCGACTAGCGGGTTCTACCAAGAGACCCAGTACTTC. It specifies CASSATSGFYQETQYF.

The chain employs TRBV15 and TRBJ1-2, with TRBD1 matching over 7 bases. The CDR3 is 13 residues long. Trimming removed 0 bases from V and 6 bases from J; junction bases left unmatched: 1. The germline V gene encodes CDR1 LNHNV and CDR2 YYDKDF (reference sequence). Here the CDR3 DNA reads TGTGCCACCAGCAGAGAAGGGGGCAATGGCTACACCTTC. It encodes CATSREGGNGYTF.

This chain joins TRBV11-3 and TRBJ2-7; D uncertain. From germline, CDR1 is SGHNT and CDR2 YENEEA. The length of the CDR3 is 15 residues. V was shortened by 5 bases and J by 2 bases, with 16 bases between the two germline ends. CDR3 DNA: TGTGCCAGCAGCATCCTCCCCGGGTTCCCCTACGAGCAGTACTTC. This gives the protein CASSILPGFPYEQYF.

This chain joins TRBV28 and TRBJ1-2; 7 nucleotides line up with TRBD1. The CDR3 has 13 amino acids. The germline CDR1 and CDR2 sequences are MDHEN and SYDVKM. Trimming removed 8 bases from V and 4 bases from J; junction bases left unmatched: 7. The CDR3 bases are TGTGCCAGCCGATCAGGGGGGACCTATGGCTACACCTTC. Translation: CASRSGGTYGYTF.

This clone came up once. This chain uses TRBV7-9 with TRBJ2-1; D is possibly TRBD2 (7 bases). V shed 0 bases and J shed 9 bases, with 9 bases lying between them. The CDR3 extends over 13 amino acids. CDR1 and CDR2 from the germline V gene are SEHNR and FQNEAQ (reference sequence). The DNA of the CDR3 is TGTGCCAGCAGCTTAGCGGGGGGGCGTGAGCAGTTCTTC. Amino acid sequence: CASSLAGGREQFF. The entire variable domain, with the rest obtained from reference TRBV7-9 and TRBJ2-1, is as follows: DTGVSQNPRHKITKRGQNVTFRCDPISEHNRLYWYRQTLGQGPEFLTYFQNEAQLEKSRLLSDRFSAERPKGSFSTLEIQRTEQGDSAMYLCASSLAGGREQFFGPGTRLTVL.

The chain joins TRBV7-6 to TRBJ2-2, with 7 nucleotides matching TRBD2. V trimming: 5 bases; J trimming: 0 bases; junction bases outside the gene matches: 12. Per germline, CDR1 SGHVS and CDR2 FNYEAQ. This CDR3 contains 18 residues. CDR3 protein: CASSPQGLGGANTGELFF. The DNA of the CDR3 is TGTGCCAGCAGCCCCCAGGGTTTGGGGGGGGCGAACACCGGGGAGCTGTTTTTT. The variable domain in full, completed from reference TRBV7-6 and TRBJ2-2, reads GAGVSQSPRYKVTKRGQDVALRCDPISGHVSLYWYRQALGQGPEFLTYFNYEAQQDKSGLPNDRFSAERPEGSISTLTIQRTEQRDSAMYRCASSPQGLGGANTGELFFGEGSRLTVL.

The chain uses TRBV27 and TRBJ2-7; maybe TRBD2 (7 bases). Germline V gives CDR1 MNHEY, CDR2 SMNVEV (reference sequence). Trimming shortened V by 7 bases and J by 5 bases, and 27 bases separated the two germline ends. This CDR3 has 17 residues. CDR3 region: CASNIISGGSGLHEQYF. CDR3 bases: TGTGCCAGCAATATCATATCGGGGGGCTCGGGGCTCCACGAGCAGTACTTC.

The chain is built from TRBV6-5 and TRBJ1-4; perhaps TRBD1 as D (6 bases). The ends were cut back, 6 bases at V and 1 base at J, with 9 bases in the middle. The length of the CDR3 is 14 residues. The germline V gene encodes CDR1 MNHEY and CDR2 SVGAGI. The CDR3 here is CASRDRITNEKLFF. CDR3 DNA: TGTGCCAGCAGAGACAGGATAACTAATGAAAAACTGTTTTTT.

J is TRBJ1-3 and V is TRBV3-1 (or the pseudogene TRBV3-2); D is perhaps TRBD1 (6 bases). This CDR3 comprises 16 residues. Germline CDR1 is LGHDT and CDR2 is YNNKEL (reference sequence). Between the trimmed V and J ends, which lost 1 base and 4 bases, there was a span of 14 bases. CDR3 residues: CASSQGNRVSGNTIYF. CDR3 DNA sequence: TGTGCCAGCAGCCAAGGTAACAGGGTGAGCGGAAACACCATATATTTT.

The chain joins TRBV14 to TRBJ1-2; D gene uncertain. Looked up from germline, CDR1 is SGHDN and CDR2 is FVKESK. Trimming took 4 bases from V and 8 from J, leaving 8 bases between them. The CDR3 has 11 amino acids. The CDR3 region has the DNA TGTGCCAGCAGCCGGAGCGGGGGCTACACCTTC. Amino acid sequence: CASSRSGGYTF.

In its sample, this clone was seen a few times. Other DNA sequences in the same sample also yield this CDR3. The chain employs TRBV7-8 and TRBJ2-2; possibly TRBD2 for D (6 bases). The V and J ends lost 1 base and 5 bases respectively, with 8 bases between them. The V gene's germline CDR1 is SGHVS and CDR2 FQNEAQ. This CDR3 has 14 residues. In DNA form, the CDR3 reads TGTGCCAGCAGCTTAGTCGCGGGGACCGGGGAGCTGTTTTTT. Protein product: CASSLVAGTGELFF. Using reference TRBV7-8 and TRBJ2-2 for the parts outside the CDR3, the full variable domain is GAGVSQSPRYKVAKRGQDVALRCDPISGHVSLFWYQQALGQGPEFLTYFQNEAQLDKSGLPSDRFFAERPEGSVSTLKIQRTQQEDSAVYLCASSLVAGTGELFFGEGSRLTVL.

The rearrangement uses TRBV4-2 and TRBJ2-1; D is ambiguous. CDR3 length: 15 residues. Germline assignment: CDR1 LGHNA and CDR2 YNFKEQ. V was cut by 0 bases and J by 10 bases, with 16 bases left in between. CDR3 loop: CASSQEVARSQEQFF. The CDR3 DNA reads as TGTGCCAGCAGCCAAGAAGTGGCCCGCTCCCAGGAGCAGTTCTTC.

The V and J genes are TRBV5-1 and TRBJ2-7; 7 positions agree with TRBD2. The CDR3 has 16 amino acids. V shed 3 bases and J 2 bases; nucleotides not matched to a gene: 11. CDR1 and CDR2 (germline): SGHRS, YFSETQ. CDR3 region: CASSWGGNRQTYEQYF. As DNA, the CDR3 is TGCGCCAGCAGCTGGGGAGGGAACAGACAAACCTACGAGCAGTACTTC.

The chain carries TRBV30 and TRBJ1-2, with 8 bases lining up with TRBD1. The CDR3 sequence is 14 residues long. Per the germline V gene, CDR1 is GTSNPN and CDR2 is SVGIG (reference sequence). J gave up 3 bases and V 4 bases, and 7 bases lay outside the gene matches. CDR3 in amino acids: CAWTKDRVDYGYTF. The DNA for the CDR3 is TGTGCCTGGACCAAGGACAGGGTTGACTATGGCTACACCTTC.

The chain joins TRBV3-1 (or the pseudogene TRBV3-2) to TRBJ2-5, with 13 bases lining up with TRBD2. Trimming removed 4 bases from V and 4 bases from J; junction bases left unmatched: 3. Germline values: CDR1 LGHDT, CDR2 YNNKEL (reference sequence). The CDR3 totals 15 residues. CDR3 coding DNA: TGTGCCAGCAGCCTCCGGACTAGCGGGGGAGAGACCCAGTACTTC. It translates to CASSLRTSGGETQYF.

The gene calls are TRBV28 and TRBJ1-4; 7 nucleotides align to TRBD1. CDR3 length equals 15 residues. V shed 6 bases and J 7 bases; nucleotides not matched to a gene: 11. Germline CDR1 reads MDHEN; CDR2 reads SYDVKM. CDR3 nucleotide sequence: TGTGCCAGCAGCAACTCCCTGGGACAGAGTGAAAAACTGTTTTTT. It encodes CASSNSLGQSEKLFF.